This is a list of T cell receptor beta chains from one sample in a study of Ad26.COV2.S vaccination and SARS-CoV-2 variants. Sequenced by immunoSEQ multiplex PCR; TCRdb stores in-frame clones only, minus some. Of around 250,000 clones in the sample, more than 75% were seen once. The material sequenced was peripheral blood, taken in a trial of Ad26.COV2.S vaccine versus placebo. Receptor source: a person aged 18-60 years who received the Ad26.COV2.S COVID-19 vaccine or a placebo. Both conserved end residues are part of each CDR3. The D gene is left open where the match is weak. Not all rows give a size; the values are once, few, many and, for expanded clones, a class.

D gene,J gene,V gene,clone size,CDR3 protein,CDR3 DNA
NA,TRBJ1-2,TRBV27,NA,CASSPLGSYGYTF,TGTGCCAGCAGTCCACTGGGCTCCTATGGCTACACCTTC
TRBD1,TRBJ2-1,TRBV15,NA,CATSRDRGGEQFF,TGTGCCACCAGCAGGGACAGGGGCGGTGAGCAGTTCTTC
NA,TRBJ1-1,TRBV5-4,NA,CASNLGEGREMNTEAFF,TGTGCCAGCAACCTTGGGGAGGGGAGAGAGATGAACACTGAAGCTTTCTTT
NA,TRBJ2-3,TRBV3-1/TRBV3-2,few,CASSQRGLLLSDTQYF,TGTGCCAGCAGCCAGCGGGGCTTGTTATTGTCCGATACGCAGTATTTT
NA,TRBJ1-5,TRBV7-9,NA,CASSLFLGYGNNQPQHF,TGTGCCAGCAGCTTATTTTTAGGTTACGGGAACAATCAGCCCCAGCATTTT
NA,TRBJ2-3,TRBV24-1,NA,CATSDLPRWSPRTSTDTQYF,TGTGCCACCAGTGATTTGCCCAGATGGAGCCCCAGGACTAGCACAGATACGCAGTATTTT
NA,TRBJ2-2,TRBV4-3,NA,CASSQAQGWGVNTGELFF,TGCGCCAGCAGCCAAGCCCAGGGCTGGGGCGTAAACACCGGGGAGCTGTTTTTT
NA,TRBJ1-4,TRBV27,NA,CASSVAQGTGHEKLFF,TGTGCCAGCAGTGTAGCACAGGGCACAGGACATGAAAAACTGTTTTTT
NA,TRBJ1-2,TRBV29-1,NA,CSALVNYGYTF,TGCAGCGCCCTCGTAAACTATGGCTACACCTTC
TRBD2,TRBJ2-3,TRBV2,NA,CASRTLGTSGYEGQYF,TGTGCCAGCCGGACCCTTGGGACTAGCGGGTATGAAGGGCAGTATTTT
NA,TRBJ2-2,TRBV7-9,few,CASTQSFGRLAGELFF,TGTGCCAGCACCCAAAGTTTTGGAAGGCTGGCCGGGGAGCTGTTTTTT
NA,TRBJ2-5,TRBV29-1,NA,CSVEVLGKFETQYF,TGCAGCGTTGAAGTCCTTGGCAAGTTTGAGACCCAGTACTTC
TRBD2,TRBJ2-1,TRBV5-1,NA,CASSSGRAKADEQFF,TGCGCCAGCAGCAGCGGGAGGGCCAAGGCCGATGAGCAGTTCTTC
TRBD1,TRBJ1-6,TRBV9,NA,CASSVGQGSYNSPLHF,TGTGCCAGCAGCGTAGGACAGGGCTCGTATAATTCACCCCTCCACTTT
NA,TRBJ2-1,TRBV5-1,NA,CASSLSFMENEQFF,TGCGCCAGCAGCTTGTCTTTCATGGAGAATGAGCAGTTCTTC
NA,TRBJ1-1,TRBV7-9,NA,CASSLGGPGTEAFF,TGTGCCAGCAGCTTAGGGGGGCCAGGCACTGAAGCTTTCTTT
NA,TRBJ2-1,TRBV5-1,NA,CASSVSWSGEQFF,TGCGCCAGCAGCGTTAGCTGGTCGGGCGAGCAGTTCTTC
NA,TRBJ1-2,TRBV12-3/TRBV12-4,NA,CASRGDYDYGYTF,TGTGCCAGCAGAGGGGATTACGACTATGGCTACACCTTC
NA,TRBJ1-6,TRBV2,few,CASRGAGEYNSPLHF,TGTGCCAGCCGGGGGGCAGGGGAATATAATTCACCCCTCCACTTT
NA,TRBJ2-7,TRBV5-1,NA,CASSLVPSSYEQYF,TGCGCCAGCAGCTTGGTTCCCAGCTCCTACGAGCAGTACTTC
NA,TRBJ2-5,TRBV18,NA,CASSPQEETQYF,TGTGCCAGCTCACCACAGGAAGAGACCCAGTACTTC
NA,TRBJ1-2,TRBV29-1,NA,CSAPLMKGGNTF,TGCAGCGCCCCCCTGATGAAAGGGGGAAACACCTTC
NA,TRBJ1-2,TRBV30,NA,CASTWFAPSYGYTF,TGTGCCTCGACCTGGTTCGCCCCCAGCTATGGCTACACCTTC
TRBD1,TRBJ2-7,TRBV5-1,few,CASRPGQSFYEQYF,TGCGCCAGCCGCCCGGGACAGAGTTTCTACGAGCAGTACTTC
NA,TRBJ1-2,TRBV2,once,CASSERGGVGNGYTF,TGTGCCAGCAGTGAACGCGGGGGAGTCGGGAATGGCTACACCTTC
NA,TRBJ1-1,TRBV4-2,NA,CASSQVGQRNTEAFF,TGTGCCAGCAGCCAAGTCGGACAGAGGAACACTGAAGCTTTCTTT
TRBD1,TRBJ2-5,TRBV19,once,CASMGQGALETQYF,TGTGCCAGTATGGGACAGGGGGCATTGGAGACCCAGTACTTC
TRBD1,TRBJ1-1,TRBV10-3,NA,CAISEGQGPGTEAFF,TGTGCCATCAGTGAGGGACAGGGGCCGGGAACTGAAGCTTTCTTT
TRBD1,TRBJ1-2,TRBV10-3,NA,CAIRDDRGELWGYTF,TGTGCCATCAGGGACGACAGGGGGGAGTTATGGGGCTACACCTTC